This T cell receptor beta chain was identified during a study of shared clonotypes between healthy human individuals (dated by TCRdb to about 2020). About the study as a whole: The cohort included three men and two women between 18 and 49 years of age. For each donor, CD4 naive and CD4 memory were each run on three plates, CD8 naive on two plates, and CD8 memory on one plate. Blood TCR repertoires of five healthy adults were deeply sequenced to estimate repertoire size and the extent of clonotype sharing between individuals. To increase sequencing depth and limit assay-specific biases, TCR repertoire library preparation and sequencing were carried out by different laboratories using diverse techniques. Between about 0.94 and 8.9 billion PBMCs per donor were obtained by leukapheresis. Overall study results and their limits: Naive subsets generally had larger estimated clonotype richness than memory subsets did. Based on pairwise subsampling, the degree of clonotype sharing among donors was expected to be affected by sequencing depth. When a handful of donors were compared, the shared fraction of clonotypes was 5% to 6.5% for naive CD4, about 4% for naive CD8, more than 2% for memory CD4, and 0.35% to 0.4% for memory CD8. Rarefaction of sorted-subset datasets indicated incomplete sequencing despite the large sequencing depth. Sampling was restricted to blood, and TCR repertoires in tissue are likely to differ from TCR repertoires in blood. Clonotypes shared by all four sorted-subset donors showed higher generation probabilities than non-shared clonotypes. Because the study included a small number of donors, the genetic and exposure-history diversity represented was limited.

TCR CDR3 regions were amplified from genomic DNA by multiplex PCR using the deep immunoSEQ assay. Extracted genomic DNA from each cell subset was spread evenly across all wells of several immunoSEQ 96-well plates, with each plate serving as a replicate. Each replicate PCR for sorted subsets received about 180 ng genomic DNA, equal to roughly 33,000 T cell genomes. The purified libraries were quantified using a Qubit 3.0 fluorometer, sized with a Bioanalyzer 2100, and then quantified again using the KAPA Library Quantification kit. A separate single-read 150-cycle Illumina NextSeq 550 flow cell was used to sequence each immunoSEQ 96-well plate. Under the source paper's analysis protocol: Because only junctional sequences without quality scores were contained in the immunoSEQ output, filtering matching that applied to full-length reads could not be performed. Sequences were annotated with PyIR, a Python wrapper for IgBLAST v1.9, using IMGT germline references to assign V/J genes and CDR3. Reads with weak V/J assignments (E-value above 1e-6), missing CDR3, stop codons, out-of-frame junctions, or ambiguous translated residues were removed. V3J clonotypes were defined as sequences sharing the same inferred V gene, J gene, and CDR3 amino acid sequence. The percentage overlap between two repertoires was calculated by dividing the number of shared unique clonotypes by the size of the smaller repertoire. Richness of each repertoire was evaluated using RTK rarefaction, the Chao1 estimator, and Recon v2.1 estimates of unobserved clonotypes. Generation probabilities were computed with OLGA for all TCRbeta clonotypes obtained by the gDNA method from a few donors. TCRdb provides this immuneACCESS table in a form limited to in-frame rearrangements. Some clones are lacking; in checked studies, under half of them reflect an unresolved V gene, and why the rest are absent is not known. That table furnishes V, J and clone size, whereas the DNA furnished D and trimming. In all, the sample holds some 2.4 million clones, and over 85% of those were seen once. The top ten hold 0.36% of the sample.

Healthy HIV-negative adults with no recently reported acute infections or vaccinations were included as donors. Only Caucasian adults living in Nashville, Tennessee, USA were represented among the donors. Magnetic negative selection was used to enrich CD4+ T cells, after which naive cells were positively selected on CD45RA and the negative fraction became the memory subset. Blood was obtained by leukapheresis, after which PBMCs were separated by Ficoll-Histopaque density gradient centrifugation and cryopreserved in liquid nitrogen vapor phase. Purity and quantity of every magnetically sorted T cell population were checked by analytical flow cytometry. Genomic DNA was isolated from each sorted fraction and quantified by UV absorbance on a Nanodrop 2000c. In regard to this clone: It lacks a known antigen. One base away there is no much larger clone; base qualities are not given.

Sequenced: naive CD4+ T cells from PBMCs. Taken with the paper, the label for cell subset or site translates to: CD45RA+ positively selected. The TCR was taken from a man between 18 and 29 years old in good health. Some clones in this sample may be carry-over from other donors' samples.

The nucleotide sequence is TGCAGCGTTGCCCGGGAATTGAACACTGAAGCTTTCTTT. This translates into CSVARELNTEAFF. The sequence links TRBV29-1 to TRBJ1-1; confidence is insufficient to name the D gene. V gives up 4 bases and J gives up 0 bases, and the segment between their germline ends measures 9 bases. Taken from the germline V gene, the CDR1 and CDR2 loops are SQVTM and ANQGSEA. The CDR3 runs 13 amino acids, cysteine and phenylalanine included. Of all the DNA, just the CDR3 is kept, 39 bases in frame from base 1.